The sequence of this T cell receptor (beta chain) was determined in a study of shared clonotypes between healthy human individuals. Study information: The donors, a couple of women and three men, were aged 18 to 49.

This clone was detected a few times. Every subset's genomic DNA went evenly onto several immunoSEQ plates. Template amounts of approximately 300 ng DNA, around 33,000 T cell genomes, were employed in unsorted PBMC replicate PCRs. Some clones are missing from TCRdb's copy, which holds only in-frame ones; the method was immunoSEQ multiplex PCR. Of fewer than 550,000 clones in the sample, roughly 79% were seen once. Looked up from germline, CDR1 is SGHNT and CDR2 is YENEEA. The CDR3 is 16 residues long. V was shortened by 0 bases and J by 4 bases, with 13 bases between the two germline ends. The specimen sequenced was PBMCs. This sequence was found in a woman aged 40 to 55 in good health. Some clones in this sample may be carry-over from other donors' samples. The rearrangement joins TRBV11-3 to TRBJ1-5; the D gene is possibly TRBD1 (5 bases). The CDR3 nucleotides are TGTGCCAGCAGCTTAGACGGGGGGTTTAAAAATCAGCCCCAGCATTTT. Its translation: CASSLDGGFKNQPQHF. Looking up the rest from reference TRBV11-3 and TRBJ1-5 gives the full variable domain: EAGVVQSPRYKIIEKKQPVAFWCNPISGHNTLYWYLQNLGQGPELLIRYENEEAVDDSQLPKDRFSAERLKGVDSTLKIQPAELGDSAVYLCASSLDGGFKNQPQHFGDGTRLSIL.